Sequencing of this T cell receptor (beta chain) was carried out in a study of T cell responses to AZD1222 COVID-19 vaccine. TCRdb keeps only in-frame clones here, not all; method: immunoSEQ multiplex PCR. The data show some 170,000 clones, 85% to 90% seen once. The CDR3 has 17 amino acids. V lost 4 bases, J lost 5 bases, and 12 bases stayed unmatched. CDR1 and CDR2 (germline): LNHDA, SQIVND (reference sequence). The sample consisted of peripheral blood, taken 28 days after the second dose of the MenACWY control vaccine. The chain has TRBV19 and TRBJ1-4, with 8 bases fitting TRBD1. The source is an adult who received the MenACWY meningococcal vaccine as a control. The CDR3 sequence is CASSTQRWAGGNEKLFF. CDR3 bases: TGTGCCAGTAGTACCCAGCGATGGGCAGGGGGCAATGAAAAACTGTTTTTT.